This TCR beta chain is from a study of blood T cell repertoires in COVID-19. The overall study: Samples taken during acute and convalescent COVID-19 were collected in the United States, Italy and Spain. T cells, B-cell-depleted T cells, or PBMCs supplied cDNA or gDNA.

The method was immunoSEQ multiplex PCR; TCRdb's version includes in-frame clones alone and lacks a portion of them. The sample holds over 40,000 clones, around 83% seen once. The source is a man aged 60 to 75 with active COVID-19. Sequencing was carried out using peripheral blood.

CDR3 region: CASSRLALSHEQYF. CDR3 DNA: TGCGCCAGCAGCCGACTAGCGCTGTCCCACGAGCAGTACTTC. The chain links TRBV4-1 to TRBJ2-7; 8 nucleotides match TRBD2. CDR3 length: 14 residues. The V gene's germline CDR1 is MGHRA and CDR2 YSYEKL. With V trimmed by 4 bases and J by 5 bases, 7 bases remained unmatched.